This record concerns one T cell receptor (beta chain) sequence. This sample was included in a study of blood T cell repertoires in COVID-19. There are 18 residues in the CDR3. The trim removed 3 bases at V and 6 bases at J, leaving 15 bases unmatched. The germline V gene has CDR1 SEHNR and CDR2 FQNEAQ (reference sequence). All recovered Cohort 3 donors got two negative PCRs, got clearance, or saw symptom resolution. Under the authors' procedure: Amplifying reference gene primers gave estimates of nucleated cell counts. Data came from immunoSEQ multiplex PCR; TCRdb stores just in-frame clones and leaves some out. V, J and clone size derive from that table, while D and trimming were established from the DNA sequence. This table has about 100,000 clones, about 86% appearing once.

What was sequenced was PBMCs or T cells enriched from blood (not recorded which). The chain carries TRBV7-9 and TRBJ1-3, with 9 bases that match TRBD1. The receptor's source is a woman between 45 and 65 years old who had recovered from COVID-19. In nucleotides, the CDR3 is TGTGCCAGCAGCTTCATGCATCTAGAGGGACAGGGTATAAACACCATATATTTT. As protein: CASSFMHLEGQGINTIYF.